This TCR beta chain originates from a study of control samples from healthy donors and cancer patients. Profiling relied on immunoSEQ multiplex PCR, and the TCRdb table lists in-frame clones only, not all of them. The sample lists about 180,000 clones; 85% to 90% were seen once. Germline loops: CDR1 MNHEY, CDR2 SVGEGT. The CDR3 covers 15 residues. V lost 4 bases, J lost 4 bases, and 6 bases stayed unmatched. This chain connects TRBV6-2 or TRBV6-3 to TRBJ2-3, with 9 bases aligning to TRBD1. The sequencing input was blood. This receptor was obtained from a woman in her forties or fifties in good health. CDR3 region: CASSLGQGSADTQYF. DNA of the CDR3: TGTGCCAGCAGTTTGGGACAGGGTAGTGCAGATACGCAGTATTTT.